Reported below is one TCR beta chain. The antigen remains undetermined. This sample stems from a study of cytomegalovirus exposure and HLA in healthy donors. Study-level findings and limits: Donors belonging to an Asian-associated ancestry cluster reportedly showed fewer N-insertions in productive TCRs than the 666-donor mean, according to what a later analysis found. In a later analysis, HLA-associated TCR beta chains were more clonally expanded than equally common others. TCR beta V- and J-gene trimming was later associated with a missense DCLRE1C variant.

The CDR3 extends over 14 amino acids. Germline V gene data show CDR1 as SGDLS and CDR2 as YYNGEE. The V gene end was trimmed by 0 bases and the J gene end by 9 bases; junction bases not matched to a gene: 6. Use of 60 Vbeta and 13 Jbeta primers characterized the PCR. Profiling relied on immunoSEQ multiplex PCR, and the TCRdb table lists in-frame clones only, not all of them. The sample carries 150,000 to 200,000 clones, about four fifths recorded once. The source material was PBMCs. This rearrangement joins TRBV9 to TRBJ2-1; 7 positions match TRBD2. This TCR derives from a boy aged 5-17 years in good health and CMV-seronegative. The CDR3 bases are TGTGCCAGCAGCGTAGAGTGGCGGGGGAGTGAGCAGTTCTTC. Protein: CASSVEWRGSEQFF.